This TCR beta chain came from a study of T cells in Graves' hyperthyroidism and ophthalmopathy. This clonotype occurred many times. V was pared by 1 base and J by 8 bases, with 8 bases of the junction left unmatched. Germline V gene data show CDR1 as SGHAT and CDR2 as FQNNGV. The CDR3 extends over 16 amino acids. Researchers took RNA transcripts and amplified the TCR beta CDR3 regions from them. The HTBI set primed first-round TCR CDR3 RT-PCR. MiXCR, applied by TCRdb to the multiplex PCR reads, yields one record per CDR3 protein. The table shows about 570,000 distinct CDR3 sequences, with 11% to 15% occurring only once. Pregnant or lactating patients were excluded, as were those with uncontrolled infection or other autoimmune disease.

The chain employs TRBV11-2 and TRBJ2-1; TRBD2 agrees at 10 bases. Sequenced input: blood. This clonotype originated in a woman between 40 and 50 years old with Graves' hyperthyroidism. The DNA for the CDR3 is TGTGCCAGCAGCTTAGCCCTAGCGGGAGTTACGGATGAGCAGTTCTTC. Protein product: CASSLALAGVTDEQFF.